The clone carrying this T cell receptor beta chain was observed a few times. Its specificity is not known. TCRdb fed the 5' RACE reads into MiXCR, producing one record per CDR3 protein. The profile covers around 610,000 distinct CDR3 sequences, with 13% appearing a single time and around 15% taken by the ten largest. The data were taken from a study of T cells after yellow fever vaccination. Whole-study findings and limits: The study noted that FACS-sorted repertoires could contain abundant clonotypes contaminating from the bulk population.

The germline V gene has CDR1 SGHRS and CDR2 YFSETQ. V trimming: 4 bases; J trimming: 5 bases; junction bases outside the gene matches: 4. The CDR3 is 14 residues long. Sequenced material: PBMCs, taken on the day of the yellow fever booster vaccination. V gene TRBV5-1 combines with J gene TRBJ2-2, with 8 bases that match TRBD1. This sequence was found in a man aged 25-45 years who received the YFV17D yellow fever vaccine. CDR3 sequence reads: CASSITGGTGELFF. The CDR3 DNA is TGCGCCAGCAGCATAACAGGGGGAACCGGGGAGCTGTTTTTT.